One and the same sample provided the 7 T cell receptor beta chains below, sequenced in a study of cytomegalovirus exposure and HLA in healthy donors. With 60 Vbeta and 13 Jbeta primers, the PCR was carried out. Measured with immunoSEQ multiplex PCR; TCRdb has only the in-frame clones, and not every one. The sample shows roughly 140,000 clones, 79% of them seen only once. The sample comprised PBMCs. Receptors were obtained from a woman between 40 and 55 years old in good health and CMV-seropositive.

The V and J genes are TRBV5-1 and TRBJ2-3; maybe TRBD2 (6 bases). The CDR3 is made up of 17 amino acids. The germline V and J ends were trimmed by 0 bases and 0 bases, with 14 bases remaining between them. Per the germline V gene, CDR1 is SGHRS and CDR2 is YFSETQ. CDR3 sequence: CASSLGMGLTSTDTQYF. CDR3 coding DNA: TGCGCCAGCAGCTTGGGTATGGGACTTACTAGCACAGATACGCAGTATTTT.

This clone was observed a few times. The CDR3, as DNA: TGTGCCAGCAGGGGGGTTGGAGGGACGAACGAGCAGTACTTC. This translates into CASRGVGGTNEQYF. The chain has TRBV6-1 and TRBJ2-7; tentatively, D is TRBD2 (6 bases). The V and J ends lost 6 bases and 5 bases respectively, with 17 bases between them. The CDR3 has 14 residues. From germline, CDR1 is MNHNS and CDR2 SASEGT.

J is TRBJ1-2 and V is TRBV6-6, with 9 nucleotides matching TRBD1. Trimming removed 3 bases from V and 5 bases from J; junction bases left unmatched: 7. CDR1 is MNHNY and CDR2 is SVGAGI in the germline V gene (reference sequence). This CDR3 spans 15 amino acids. The CDR3 nucleotides read TGTGCCAGCAGTTATTTCCGGGACAGGGATTATGGCTACACCTTC. Translation gives CASSYFRDRDYGYTF.

This clone appeared a single time. The chain recombines TRBV6-5 with TRBJ2-5, with 7 nucleotides matching TRBD1. This CDR3 spans 14 amino acids. Looked up from germline, CDR1 is MNHEY and CDR2 is SVGAGI. Trimming took 2 bases from V and 4 from J; bases not matched to a gene: 4. The CDR3 DNA reads TGTGCCAGCAGTTACACAGGGGTTGGAGAGACCCAGTACTTC. Its translation: CASSYTGVGETQYF.

The chain uses TRBV5-1 and TRBJ2-3; 14 nucleotides agree with TRBD2. From germline, CDR1 is SGHRS and CDR2 YFSETQ. The CDR3 spans 17 residues. The V gene end was trimmed by 4 bases and the J gene end by 5 bases; junction bases not matched to a gene: 9. The CDR3 region is CASSPGLAGGLGDTQYF. DNA for the CDR3: TGCGCCAGCAGCCCCGGACTAGCGGGGGGCCTAGGAGATACGCAGTATTTT.

This clone was seen a handful of times. V and J are TRBV10-3 and TRBJ2-6; no clear D. Germline CDR1 reads ENHRY; CDR2 reads SYGVKD. Trimming pared 1 base from V and 0 bases from J, leaving 10 bases between. The CDR3 has 17 residues. In nucleotides, the CDR3 is TGTGCCATCAGTGAGTTGGCAGTCTCCTCTGGGGCCAACGTCCTGACTTTC. It codes for CAISELAVSSGANVLTF.

The chain uses TRBV11-3 and TRBJ1-1; 8 bases are a match to TRBD1. The V segment lost 4 bases and the J segment 7 bases; nucleotides outside the gene matches: 8. Germline assignment: CDR1 SGHNT and CDR2 YENEEA. This CDR3 is built from 14 residues. CDR3 amino acids: CASSSGQGKGEAFF. CDR3 coding DNA: TGTGCCAGCAGCTCCGGACAGGGCAAGGGTGAAGCTTTCTTT.